The rows below give T cell receptor beta chains drawn from one sample of a study of Ad26.COV2.S vaccination and SARS-CoV-2 variants. Assay used: immunoSEQ multiplex PCR; TCRdb lists only in-frame clones, some missing. The table lists some 390,000 clones, 80% to 90% of them singletons. The sequenced sample was peripheral blood, obtained in a trial of Ad26.COV2.S vaccine versus placebo. These receptors were obtained from a person between 18 and 59 years old who received the Ad26.COV2.S COVID-19 vaccine or a placebo. CDR3s include the opening cysteine and the closing phenylalanine or tryptophan. The order of the fields is V gene, D gene, J gene, clone size, CDR3 DNA, CDR3 protein. The D gene is left open where the match is weak. A clone size is listed for some rows: how often the clone was seen (once, few, many), or a class if it is expanded.

TRBV2	TRBD1	TRBJ1-6	NA	TGTGCCAGCAGGAACCGGGACAGTAATTCACCCCTCCACTTT	CASRNRDSNSPLHF
TRBV4-1	TRBD1	TRBJ2-5	NA	TGCGCCAGCAGCCAGACAGGGCCCCAAGAGACCCAGTACTTC	CASSQTGPQETQYF
TRBV5-4	TRBD2	TRBJ2-1	once	TGTGCCAGCAGCTGGGGAAGTAGCGGGGGGTACAATGAGCAGTTCTTC	CASSWGSSGGYNEQFF
TRBV6-2/TRBV6-3	NA	TRBJ2-7	NA	TGTGCCAGCAGTACTCATTCCGGGGGAGCCTACGAGCAGTACTTC	CASSTHSGGAYEQYF
TRBV5-4	TRBD1	TRBJ1-1	NA	TGTGCCAGCAGCCCCGGGACAGAACCTCCTGAAGCTTTCTTT	CASSPGTEPPEAFF
TRBV6-1	NA	TRBJ1-2	NA	TGTGCCAGCAGTGATGAGGATGGCTACACCTTC	CASSDEDGYTF
TRBV29-1	NA	TRBJ1-2	once	TGCAGCGTTGAAGGGTCGGGGGGCTACACCTTC	CSVEGSGGYTF
TRBV2	NA	TRBJ1-1	few	TGTGCCAACCGGGAGTACACTGAAGCTTTCTTT	CANREYTEAFF
TRBV13	NA	TRBJ1-6	once	TGTGCCAGCAGCTTACGGGACACTCAATTCTATAATTCACCCCTCCACTTT	CASSLRDTQFYNSPLHF
TRBV18	NA	TRBJ1-5	once	TGTGCCAGCTCACCGACAGAAAGCAATCAGCCCCAGCATTTT	CASSPTESNQPQHF
TRBV19	TRBD1	TRBJ1-6	NA	TGTGCCAGTAGTCTCTTCCCCGGGACAGGGAATTCACCCCTCCACTTT	CASSLFPGTGNSPLHF
TRBV21-1	NA	TRBJ2-5	NA	TGTGCCAGCAGCAATGCCGCGCGGGGGCCTCAAGAGACCCAGTACTTC	CASSNAARGPQETQYF
TRBV25-1	NA	TRBJ1-3	NA	TGTGCCAGCAGTGAAGACAGGTCCCCCGGAAACACCATATATTTT	CASSEDRSPGNTIYF
TRBV4-1	TRBD1	TRBJ2-3	NA	TGCGCCAGCAGCCAAGCAACCGGGACAGGGATTACAGATACGCAGTATTTT	CASSQATGTGITDTQYF
TRBV27	NA	TRBJ2-7	NA	TGTGCCAGCAGTTTCGGGGGTAAGCAGTACTTC	CASSFGGKQYF
TRBV5-1	NA	TRBJ1-1	NA	TGCGCCAGCAGCTTGAGCCCAGGGCAGAACACTGAAGCTTTCTTT	CASSLSPGQNTEAFF
TRBV5-1	NA	TRBJ1-2	NA	TGCGCCAGCAGCTTGGACCTCGGGACTAATCCCAGCTACACCTTC	CASSLDLGTNPSYTF
TRBV3-1/TRBV3-2	NA	TRBJ2-5	NA	TGTGCCAGCATATCAATTGGGGGGGCGGCGGAGACCCAGTACTTC	CASISIGGAAETQYF
TRBV19	NA	TRBJ2-6	NA	TGTGCCAGTAGTATAGATCCCCCCGGAATCTCTGGGGCCAACGTCCTGACTTTC	CASSIDPPGISGANVLTF
TRBV5-8	NA	TRBJ1-5	once	TGTGCCAGCAGCTCCTGGGACAATCAGCCCCAGCATTTT	CASSSWDNQPQHF
TRBV4-2	NA	TRBJ2-3	NA	TGTGCCAGCAGCCAACCGGCCGGTAGCACAGATACGCAGTATTTT	CASSQPAGSTDTQYF
TRBV6-1	NA	TRBJ2-1	NA	TGTGCCAGCAGTGAAGCGCGGAGGGGCCGGGTCAATGAGCAGTTCTTC	CASSEARRGRVNEQFF
TRBV13	TRBD2	TRBJ2-5	NA	TGTGCCAGCAGCTTACGTGGACTAGCGGGGGGGCAAGAGACCCAGTACTTC	CASSLRGLAGGQETQYF
TRBV19	NA	TRBJ1-5	NA	TGTGCCAGTAGATCCGGGGCCGGCAATCAGCCCCAGCATTTT	CASRSGAGNQPQHF
TRBV11-2	TRBD1	TRBJ1-1	NA	TGTGCCAGCAGCTACCGGACAGGGGCGAACACTGAAGCTTTCTTT	CASSYRTGANTEAFF
TRBV5-5	TRBD1	TRBJ1-1	NA	TGTGCCAGCAGCACCGGGACAGTGAACACTGAAGCTTTCTTT	CASSTGTVNTEAFF
TRBV5-6	NA	TRBJ1-2	NA	TGTGCCAGCAGCCAGATCCGACTATCTCCGTGGTATGGCTACACCTTC	CASSQIRLSPWYGYTF
TRBV4-3	TRBD1	TRBJ1-4	NA	TGCGCCAGCAGCCAAGCTTTAGGGGGCGCAGGGGCAACTAATGAAAAACTGTTTTTT	CASSQALGGAGATNEKLFF
TRBV4-1	TRBD1	TRBJ2-2	NA	TGCGCCAGCAGCCAAGATCAGGGGGCTAGCACCGGGGAGCTGTTTTTT	CASSQDQGASTGELFF
TRBV29-1	NA	TRBJ1-1	few	TGCAGCACGACCCACGCGGTTCTGAACACTGAAGCTTTCTTT	CSTTHAVLNTEAFF